Listed below are T cell receptor beta chains from one sample, sequenced in a study of post-analysis software for immune sequencing data. MiXCR was run by TCRdb on the PCR reads, yielding one entry per CDR3 protein. The table includes 820,000 or so distinct CDR3 sequences, roughly 50% detected once. The sample was blood. The receptor set was obtained from a girl aged 10 to 17 with multiple sclerosis. Each CDR3 is given with its conserved first and last residue. A D gene is named only where the DNA matches it firmly. Part of the rows lack a size; the others show once, few, many or a class for expanded clones.

16	.	TRBV27	TRBD2	TRBJ2-1	TGTGCCAGCAGTTTAGTCAGTGGGCTAGCGGGAAATGAGCAGTTCTTC	CASSLVSGLAGNEQFF
15	.	TRBV20-1	TRBD1	TRBJ2-7	TGCAGTGCTAGAGATCAGGGGGCAGGGACCTACGAGCAGTACTTC	CSARDQGAGTYEQYF
17	.	TRBV29-1	TRBD2	TRBJ2-3	TGCAGCGTTCCGTCGCGACTAGCGGGAGATTTGAGAGATACGCAGTATTTT	CSVPSRLAGDLRDTQYF
14	.	TRBV7-2	TRBD2	TRBJ2-7	TGTGCCAGCAGCTTAGGACTAGCGGGCGGGCGGCAGTACTTC	CASSLGLAGGRQYF
17	once	TRBV12-3/TRBV12-4	.	TRBJ2-5	TGTGCCAGCAGTTCCCACCCGACAGAATCTCCCCAAGAGACCCAGTACTTC	CASSSHPTESPQETQYF
13	.	TRBV20-1	.	TRBJ2-7	TGCAGTGCTAGAGCGGAACCCTCTTACGAGCAGTACTTC	CSARAEPSYEQYF
15	once	TRBV5-1	TRBD2	TRBJ2-1	TGCGCCAGCAGCTGGGGCGGGGGACTAGCGAATGAGCAGTTCTTC	CASSWGGGLANEQFF
14	.	TRBV28	.	TRBJ1-1	TGTGCCAGCAGTCCGGGACCGCGGAACACTGAAGCTTTCTTT	CASSPGPRNTEAFF
14	.	TRBV13	TRBD2	TRBJ2-7	TGTGCCAGCAGAAAAGCGGGAGGGCCTCGGGAGCAGTACTTC	CASRKAGGPREQYF
13	.	TRBV7-3	TRBD2	TRBJ2-1	TGTGCCAGCAGCTCGGGGACTAGCAATGAGCAGTTCTTC	CASSSGTSNEQFF
14	.	TRBV29-1	.	TRBJ1-1	TGCAGCGCTGAGCGCGGCAGGGGATCGGCGAAGGCTTTCTTT	CSAERGRGSAKAFF
12	.	TRBV29-1	.	TRBJ2-1	TGCAGCGTGGGGAGTAGCGACAATGAGCAGTTCTTC	CSVGSSDNEQFF